The clone carrying this T cell receptor (beta chain) has only a few counts. Its antigen is not known. The germline V gene encodes CDR1 SGHTA and CDR2 FQGNSA. The CDR3 loop spans 14 amino acids. Trimming cost V 5 bases and J 5 bases, with 15 bases left between them. Primers included in the PCR were 60 Vbeta and 13 Jbeta primers. Some clones are missing from TCRdb's copy, which holds only in-frame ones; the method was immunoSEQ multiplex PCR. The sample lists over 85,000 clones; less than 85% were seen once. The sample is drawn from a study of cytomegalovirus exposure and HLA in healthy donors. Study-level points and caveats: Generally TCR sequences proved uncommon, though certain public TCRs appeared in numerous donors. It was reported in a later analysis that an Asian-associated ancestry cluster showed fewer N-insertions than the 666-donor mean.

The sequence derives from a young man in good health and CMV-seropositive. The gene calls are TRBV7-2 and TRBJ1-1; D gene unclear. The sample comprised PBMCs. Written as DNA, the CDR3 is TGTGCCAGCAGCCCCAGTTCGGGTGGGACTGAAGCTTTCTTT. This codes for CASSPSSGGTEAFF.